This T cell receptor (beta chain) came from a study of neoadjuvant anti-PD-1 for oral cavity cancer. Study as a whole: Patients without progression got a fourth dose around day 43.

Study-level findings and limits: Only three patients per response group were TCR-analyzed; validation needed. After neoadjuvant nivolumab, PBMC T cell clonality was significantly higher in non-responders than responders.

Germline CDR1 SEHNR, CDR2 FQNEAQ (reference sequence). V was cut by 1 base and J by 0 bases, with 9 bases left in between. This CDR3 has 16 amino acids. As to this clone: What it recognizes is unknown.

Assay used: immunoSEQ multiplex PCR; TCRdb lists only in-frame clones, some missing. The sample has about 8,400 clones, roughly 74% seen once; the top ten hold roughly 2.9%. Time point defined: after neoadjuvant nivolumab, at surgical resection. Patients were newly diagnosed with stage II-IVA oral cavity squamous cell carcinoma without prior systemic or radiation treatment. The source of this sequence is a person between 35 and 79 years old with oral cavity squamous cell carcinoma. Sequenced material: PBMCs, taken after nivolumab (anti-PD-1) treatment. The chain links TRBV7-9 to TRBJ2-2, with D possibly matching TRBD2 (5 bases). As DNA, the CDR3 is TGTGCCAGCAGCTTAGTTACGGGGTCGAACACCGGGGAGCTGTTTTTT. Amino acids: CASSLVTGSNTGELFF.